Listed here are 4 T cell receptor beta chains from one sample, sequenced in a study of blood T cell repertoires in COVID-19 (dated by TCRdb to 2020 to 2021). Library preparation used the immunoSEQ multiplex PCR assay. The table was pulled from immuneACCESS by TCRdb, which kept in-frame rearrangements only. Such tables lose some clones; where checked, under half of the loss comes from unresolved V genes, and the rest has no known cause. Across this sample there are 100,000 or so clones, with under 90% seen only once. The ten biggest clones cover roughly 13% of the sample. Source material: peripheral blood. All receptors come from a human donor in a cohort sampled during active COVID-19.

The V and J genes are TRBV18 and TRBJ2-3; tentative D call: TRBD2 (6 bases). Trimming cost V 6 bases and J 3 bases, with 16 bases left between them. The CDR3 runs to 15 residues. CDR1 KGHSH and CDR2 LQKENI come from the germline V gene. The CDR3 DNA reads TGTGCCAGCTCCCCTGAGTACGGGAGTACAGATACGCAGTATTTT. This codes for CASSPEYGSTDTQYF. Full variable domain (outside the CDR3, taken from reference TRBV18 and TRBJ2-3): NAGVMQNPRHLVRRRGQEARLRCSPMKGHSHVYWYRQLPEEGLKFMVYLQKENIIDESGMPKERFSAEFPKEGPSILRIQQVVRGDSAAYFCASSPEYGSTDTQYFGPGTRLTVL.

Only one count was recorded for this clone. CDR3 amino acids: CASSTRRIQETQYF. CDR3 sequence (DNA): TGTGCCAGCAGCACTAGACGCATACAAGAGACCCAGTACTTC. V and J are TRBV7-2 and TRBJ2-5, with TRBD2 as a possible D gene (5 bases). V was shortened by 5 bases and J by 2 bases, with 12 bases between the two germline ends. Looked up from germline, CDR1 is SGHTA and CDR2 is FQGNSA. The CDR3 totals 14 residues.

The gene calls are TRBV10-3 and TRBJ2-3; D not certain. The V end was cut by 3 bases, the J end by 9 bases, with 13 bases between. Germline CDR1 is ENHRY and CDR2 is SYGVKD. The CDR3 runs 13 residues. In nucleotides, the CDR3 is TGTGCCATCAGTGATCAAGCAGCGACGACGCAGTATTTT. It specifies CAISDQAATTQYF.

V and J are TRBV5-4 and TRBJ2-1; the match to TRBD1 covers 7 bases. V dropped 4 bases and J dropped 2; count of bases not matched to a gene: 9. The CDR3 loop spans 16 amino acids. Looked up from germline, CDR1 is SGHNT and CDR2 is YYREEE (reference sequence). CDR3 in amino acids: CASSPKQGKAYNEQFF. The CDR3 bases are TGTGCCAGCAGCCCTAAACAGGGGAAAGCCTACAATGAGCAGTTCTTC. The variable domain in full, with the rest retrieved from reference TRBV5-4 and TRBJ2-1, is ETGVTQSPTHLIKTRGQQVTLRCSSQSGHNTVSWYQQALGQGPQFIFQYYREEENGRGNFPPRFSGLQFPNYSSELNVNALELDDSALYLCASSPKQGKAYNEQFFGPGTRLTVL.